Below, one TCR beta chain is given with its context. The data originate from a study of blood T cell repertoires in COVID-19. Per the original data handling: By means of reference gene primer amplification, nucleated cell counts were estimated. Libraries were prepared by immunoSEQ multiplex PCR; TCRdb keeps only in-frame clonotypes and omits some of them. The V and J calls and clone size are taken from that table; D and trimming were inferred from the DNA. The sample lists 90,000 to 120,000 clones; about 90% were seen once. There are 19 residues in the CDR3. Germline V lookup: CDR1 LGHNA, CDR2 YNFKEQ. With 0 bases clipped from V and 2 bases from J, the junction kept 9 bases outside the gene matches.

The chain has TRBV4-2 and TRBJ2-4; 11 nucleotides match TRBD2. Sequenced: peripheral blood. The TCR originated in a woman under 40 with acute or convalescent COVID-19. Here the CDR3 reads CASSQDAGSGRASKNIQYF. CDR3 DNA: TGTGCCAGCAGCCAAGACGCGGGTAGCGGGAGGGCGTCCAAAAACATTCAGTACTTC.